The next 8 T cell receptor beta chains were all read from a single sample in a study of blood T cells in healthy people across ages. PCR was performed a second time for about 7 to 11 cycles using a sample-barcoded 5' primer and a J-beta primer mix. TCRdb used MiXCR to reprocess the 5' RACE reads, holding one entry per CDR3 protein. The sample shows 630,000 or so distinct CDR3 sequences, approximately 30% of them seen only once. The sequenced material came from blood. Every receptor here comes from a woman of 80 years or more in good health.

This clonotype was recorded at least ten times. The chain uses TRBV11-2 and TRBJ2-7; D gene unclear. The CDR3 totals 14 residues. V was trimmed by 1 base and J by 1 base, leaving 8 bases between them. Germline-derived CDR1 and CDR2 are SGHAT and FQNNGV. The CDR3 is CASSLGPSSYEQYF. CDR3 bases: TGTGCCAGCAGCTTAGGGCCCAGTTCCTACGAGCAGTACTTC.

This clonotype was counted many times. This rearrangement joins TRBV6-2 or TRBV6-3 to TRBJ2-5; no definite D call. The CDR3 length is 16 residues. Germline CDR1 and CDR2: MNHEY and SVGEGT. The V and J ends lost 2 bases and 2 bases respectively, with 15 bases between them. Here the CDR3 DNA reads TGTGCCAGCAGTTACAGCCCCGGTGGGGTGCAAGAGACCCAGTACTTC. Translating gives CASSYSPGGVQETQYF.

This clonotype was detected ten times or more. V and J are TRBV5-1 and TRBJ2-1, with a tentative D call TRBD1 (5 bases). This CDR3 region has 14 residues. Germline V gene lookup returns CDR1 SGHRS and CDR2 YFSETQ. The germline V and J ends were trimmed by 4 bases and 6 bases, with 14 bases remaining between them. In nucleotides, the CDR3 is TGCGCCAGCAGCCTACCTACAGGTTTCAATGAGCAGTTCTTC. Translating it yields CASSLPTGFNEQFF.

To note about this clonotype: One junction end does not reproduce the germline sequence, and a read error may be involved. The rearrangement links TRBV20-1 to TRBJ1-1; D remains ambiguous. This CDR3 comprises 15 residues. The germline V gene encodes CDR1 DFQATT and CDR2 SNEGSKA (reference sequence). The CDR3 loop reads CSAGDPRTLGTEAFF. CDR3 bases: TGCAGTGCTGGAGACCCCAGGACCTTGGGCACTGAAGCTTTCTTT.

This clonotype was detected only a few times. This could be a read error, since a much larger clone is one nucleotide away. The rearrangement links TRBV27 to TRBJ2-1, with D maybe TRBD1 (5 bases). Germline loops: CDR1 MNHEY, CDR2 SMNVEV (reference sequence). The CDR3 is made up of 15 amino acids. The CDR3 reads CASNLSAGNYNEQFF. In DNA, the CDR3 is TGTGCCAGCAATTTATCGGCAGGGAACTACAATGAGCAGTTCTTC.

Note on this clonotype: A read error may be the cause here, since a much bigger clone is one base away. In DNA, the CDR3 is TGTGTCACCCGTCGGCAAAGGGGACAGCCCCAGCATTTT. Translating gives CVTRRQRGQPQHF. This rearrangement joins TRBV6-5 to TRBJ1-5, with D possibly being TRBD1 (5 bases). The CDR3 consists of 13 residues. CDR1 MNHEY and CDR2 SVGAGI come from the germline V gene.

This clonotype showed up just a few times. The chain recombines TRBV20-1 with TRBJ2-1, with D possibly matching TRBD2 (7 bases). CDR1 is DFQATT, CDR2 SNEGSKA, per germline (reference sequence). This CDR3 region has 18 residues. V was trimmed by 2 bases and J by 4 bases, leaving 24 bases between them. CDR3 nucleotides: TGCAGTGCTAGAACCTCGTTTCTCGGCGGGGGCCGATACAATGAGCAGTTCTTC. It is translated as CSARTSFLGGGRYNEQFF.

Note on this clonotype: One end of the junction varies from germline; a read error may be responsible. The chain joins TRBV30 to TRBJ1-5, with a weak D call TRBD1 (6 bases). The CDR3 has 13 residues. Germline V gene sequence: CDR1 GTSNPN, CDR2 SVGIG (reference sequence). The CDR3 DNA sequence: TGTGCCGGGAGTACAGGGTTGGGGCAGCCCCAGCATTTT. Amino acid sequence: CAGSTGLGQPQHF.